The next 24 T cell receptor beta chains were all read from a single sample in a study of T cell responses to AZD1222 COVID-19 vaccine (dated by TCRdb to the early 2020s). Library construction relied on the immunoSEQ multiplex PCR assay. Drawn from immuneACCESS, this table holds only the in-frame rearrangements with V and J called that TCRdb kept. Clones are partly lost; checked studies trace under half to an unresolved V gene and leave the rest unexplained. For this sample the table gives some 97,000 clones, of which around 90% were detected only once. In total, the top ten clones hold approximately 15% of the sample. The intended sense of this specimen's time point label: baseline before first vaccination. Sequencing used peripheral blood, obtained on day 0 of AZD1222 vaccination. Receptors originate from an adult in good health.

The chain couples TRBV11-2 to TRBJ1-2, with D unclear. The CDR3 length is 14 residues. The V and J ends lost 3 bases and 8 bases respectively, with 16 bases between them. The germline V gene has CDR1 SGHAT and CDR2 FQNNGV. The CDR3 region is CASSFPTGGGGYTF. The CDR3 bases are TGTGCCAGCAGCTTCCCTACGGGAGGAGGAGGCTACACCTTC. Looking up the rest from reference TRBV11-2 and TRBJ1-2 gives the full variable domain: EAGVAQSPRYKIIEKRQSVAFWCNPISGHATLYWYQQILGQGPKLLIQFQNNGVVDDSQLPKDRFSAERLKGVDSTLKIQPAKLEDSAVYLCASSFPTGGGGYTFGSGTRLTVV.

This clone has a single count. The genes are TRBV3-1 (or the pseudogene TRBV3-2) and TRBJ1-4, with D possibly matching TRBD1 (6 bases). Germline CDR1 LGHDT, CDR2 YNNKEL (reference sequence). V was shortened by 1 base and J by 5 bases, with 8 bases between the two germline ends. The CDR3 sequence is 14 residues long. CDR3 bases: TGTGCCAGCAGCCAAGGGGGGCCCAATGAAAAACTGTTTTTT. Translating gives CASSQGGPNEKLFF.

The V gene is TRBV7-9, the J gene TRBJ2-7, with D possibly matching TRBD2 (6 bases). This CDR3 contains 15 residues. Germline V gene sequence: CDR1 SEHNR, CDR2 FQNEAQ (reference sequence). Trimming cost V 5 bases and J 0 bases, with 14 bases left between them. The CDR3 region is CASSPRDWSSYEQYF. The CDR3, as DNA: TGTGCCAGCAGCCCCCGGGACTGGAGCTCCTACGAGCAGTACTTC.

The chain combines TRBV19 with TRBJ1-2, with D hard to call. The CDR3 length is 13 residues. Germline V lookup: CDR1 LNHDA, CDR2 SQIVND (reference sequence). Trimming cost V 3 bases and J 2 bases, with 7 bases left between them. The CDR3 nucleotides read TGTGCCAGTAGTATTACCGTGAACTATGGCTACACCTTC. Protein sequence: CASSITVNYGYTF.

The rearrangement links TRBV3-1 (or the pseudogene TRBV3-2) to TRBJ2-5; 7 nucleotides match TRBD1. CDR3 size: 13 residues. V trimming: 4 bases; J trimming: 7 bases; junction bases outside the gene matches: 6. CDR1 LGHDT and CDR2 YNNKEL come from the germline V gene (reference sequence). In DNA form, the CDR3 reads TGTGCCAGCAGCCCCACAGGGGCGAGGACCCAGTACTTC. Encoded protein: CASSPTGARTQYF.

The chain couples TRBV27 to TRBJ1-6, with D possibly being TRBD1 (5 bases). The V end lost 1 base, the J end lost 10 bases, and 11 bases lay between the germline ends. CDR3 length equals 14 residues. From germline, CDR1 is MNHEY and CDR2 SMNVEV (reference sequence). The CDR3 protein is CASSLLGGLSPLHF. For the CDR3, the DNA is TGTGCCAGCAGTTTATTGGGGGGTTTATCACCCCTCCACTTT.

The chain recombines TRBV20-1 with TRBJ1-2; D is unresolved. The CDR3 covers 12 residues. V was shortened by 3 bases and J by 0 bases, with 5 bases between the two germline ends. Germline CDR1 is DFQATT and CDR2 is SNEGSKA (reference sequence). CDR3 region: CSASTANYGYTF. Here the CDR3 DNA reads TGCAGTGCTAGTACGGCTAACTATGGCTACACCTTC.

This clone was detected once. CDR3 nucleotides: TGTGCCAGTAGTATAGGTGTCGGGGCGGAGAGCAATCAGCCCCAGCATTTT. Translated, it gives CASSIGVGAESNQPQHF. The chain uses TRBV19 and TRBJ1-5; a weak D match, TRBD1 (5 bases). This CDR3 has 17 residues. The germline gives CDR1 LNHDA, CDR2 SQIVND (reference sequence). The V and J ends lost 1 base and 1 base respectively, with 14 bases between them.

The CDR3 DNA follows: TGTGCCAGCCCTACGGAGTCAGGGAAATGGCCCACTAATGAAAAACTGTTTTTT. It yields the protein CASPTESGKWPTNEKLFF. The chain employs TRBV7-3 and TRBJ1-4; TRBD1 is a possible D gene (5 bases). Germline V gene data show CDR1 as SGHTA and CDR2 as FQGTGA. V lost 8 bases, J lost 2 bases, and 24 bases lay in between. CDR3 length: 18 amino acids.

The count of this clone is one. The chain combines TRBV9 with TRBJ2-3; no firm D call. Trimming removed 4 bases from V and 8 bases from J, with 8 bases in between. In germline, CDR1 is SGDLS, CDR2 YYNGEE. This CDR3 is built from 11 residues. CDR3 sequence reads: CASSPHFTQYF. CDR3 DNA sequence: TGTGCCAGCAGCCCCCATTTTACGCAGTATTTT.

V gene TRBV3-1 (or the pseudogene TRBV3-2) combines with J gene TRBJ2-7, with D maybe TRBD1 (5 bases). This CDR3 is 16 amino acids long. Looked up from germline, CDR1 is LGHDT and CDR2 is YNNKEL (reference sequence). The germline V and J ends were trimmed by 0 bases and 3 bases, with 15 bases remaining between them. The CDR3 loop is CASSQDRAPGFYEQYF. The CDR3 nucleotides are TGTGCCAGCAGCCAAGATCGGGCACCAGGGTTCTACGAGCAGTACTTC.

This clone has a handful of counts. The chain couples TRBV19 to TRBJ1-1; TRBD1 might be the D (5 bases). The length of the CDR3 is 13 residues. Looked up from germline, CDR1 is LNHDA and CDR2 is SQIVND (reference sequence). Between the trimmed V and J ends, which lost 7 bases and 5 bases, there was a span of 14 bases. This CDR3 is CASIRAGKTEAFF. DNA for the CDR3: TGTGCCAGTATCCGGGCAGGGAAGACTGAAGCTTTCTTT.

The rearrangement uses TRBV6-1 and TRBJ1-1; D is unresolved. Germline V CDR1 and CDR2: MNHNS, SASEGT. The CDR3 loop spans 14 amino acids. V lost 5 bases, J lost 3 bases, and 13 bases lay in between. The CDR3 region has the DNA TGTGCCAGCAGTCCCTCTGCAGGATACACTGAAGCTTTCTTT. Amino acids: CASSPSAGYTEAFF.

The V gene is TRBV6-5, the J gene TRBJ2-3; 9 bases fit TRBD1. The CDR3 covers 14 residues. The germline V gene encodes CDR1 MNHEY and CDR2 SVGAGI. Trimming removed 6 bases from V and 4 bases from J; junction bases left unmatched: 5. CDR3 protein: CASRDDRGADTQYF. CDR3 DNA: TGTGCCAGCAGGGACGACAGGGGGGCAGATACGCAGTATTTT.

CDR3 coding DNA: TGTGCCACCAGTGATTTTCGAGGGAACCAAGAGACCCAGTACTTC. Encoded protein: CATSDFRGNQETQYF. V usage is TRBV24-1 and J usage is TRBJ2-5; D is perhaps TRBD2 (5 bases). The CDR3 has 15 residues. V was shortened by 1 base and J by 0 bases, with 8 bases between the two germline ends. Germline CDR1 KGHDR, CDR2 SFDVKD.

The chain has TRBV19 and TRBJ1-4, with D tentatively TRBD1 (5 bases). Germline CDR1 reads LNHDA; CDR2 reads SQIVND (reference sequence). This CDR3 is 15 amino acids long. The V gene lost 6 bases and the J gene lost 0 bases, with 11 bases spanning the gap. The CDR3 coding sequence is TGTGCCAGTAGCCGATCAGGGACAACTAATGAAAAACTGTTTTTT. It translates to CASSRSGTTNEKLFF.

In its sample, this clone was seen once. DNA of the CDR3: TGCGCCAGCAGCTTGAACCTCGCTAGCACAGATACGCAGTATTTT. It is translated as CASSLNLASTDTQYF. The rearrangement links TRBV5-1 to TRBJ2-3; no clear D. Deletions cut 1 base from V and 0 bases from J, with 9 bases between. CDR1 SGHRS and CDR2 YFSETQ come from the germline V gene. This CDR3 contains 15 residues.

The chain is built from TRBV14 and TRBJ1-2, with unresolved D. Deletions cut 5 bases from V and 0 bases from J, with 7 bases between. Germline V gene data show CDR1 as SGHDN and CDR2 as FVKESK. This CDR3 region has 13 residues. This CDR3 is CASSEGSNYGYTF. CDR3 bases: TGTGCCAGCAGCGAGGGATCTAACTATGGCTACACCTTC.

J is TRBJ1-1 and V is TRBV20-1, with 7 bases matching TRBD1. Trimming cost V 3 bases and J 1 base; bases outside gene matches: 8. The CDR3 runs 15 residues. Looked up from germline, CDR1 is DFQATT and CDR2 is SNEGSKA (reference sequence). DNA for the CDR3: TGCAGTGCTAGTCAGGGGGGGGGCCAGAACACTGAAGCTTTCTTT. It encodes CSASQGGGQNTEAFF.

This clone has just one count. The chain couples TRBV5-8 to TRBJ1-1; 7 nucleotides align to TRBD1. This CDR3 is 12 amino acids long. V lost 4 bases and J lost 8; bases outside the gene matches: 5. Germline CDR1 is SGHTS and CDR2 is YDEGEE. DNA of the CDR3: TGTGCCAGCAGCCTCGAGGACAGGGAAGCTTTCTTT. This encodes CASSLEDREAFF.

The CDR3 nucleotides are TGTGCCAGCAGGATAACAGGGAGCGAAAAACTGTTTTTT. It specifies CASRITGSEKLFF. This rearrangement joins TRBV5-8 to TRBJ1-4; tentatively, D is TRBD1 (6 bases). The CDR3 is made up of 13 amino acids. V shed 5 bases and J shed 8 bases, with 13 bases lying between them. The V gene's germline CDR1 is SGHTS and CDR2 YDEGEE.

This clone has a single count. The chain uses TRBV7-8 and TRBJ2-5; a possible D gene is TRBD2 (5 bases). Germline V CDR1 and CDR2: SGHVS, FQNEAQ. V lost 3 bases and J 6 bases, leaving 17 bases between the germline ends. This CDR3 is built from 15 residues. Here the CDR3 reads CASSLEEGVIKTQYF. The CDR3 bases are TGTGCCAGCAGCTTGGAAGAGGGAGTAATAAAGACCCAGTACTTC.

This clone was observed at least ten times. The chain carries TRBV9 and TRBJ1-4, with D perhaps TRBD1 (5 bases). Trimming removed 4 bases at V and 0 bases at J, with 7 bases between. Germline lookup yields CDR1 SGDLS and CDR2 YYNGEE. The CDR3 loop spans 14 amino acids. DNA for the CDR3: TGTGCCAGCAGCTCGACAGCAACTAATGAAAAACTGTTTTTT. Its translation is CASSSTATNEKLFF. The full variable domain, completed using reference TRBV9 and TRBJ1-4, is DSGVTQTPKHLITATGQRVTLRCSPRSGDLSVYWYQQSLDQGLQFLIQYYNGEERAKGNILERFSAQQFPDLHSELNLSSLELGDSALYFCASSSTATNEKLFFGSGTQLSVL.

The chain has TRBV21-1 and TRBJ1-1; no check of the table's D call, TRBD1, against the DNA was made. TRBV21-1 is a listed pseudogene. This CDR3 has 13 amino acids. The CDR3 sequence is CASSKGQLLEAFF. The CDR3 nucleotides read TGTGCCAGCAGCAAAGGACAGTTGCTTGAAGCTTTCTTT.